The subject of this entry is one T cell receptor beta chain. Its target is unknown. The data originate from a study of tumor-infiltrating lymphocytes in localized non-small cell lung cancer. As for the study in general: Some samples were collected after neoadjuvant chemotherapy; smokers, never-smokers and several histologies were included.

Clones were sequenced by immunoSEQ multiplex PCR, and TCRdb holds only the in-frame ones, with some missing. Found here are 2,500 to 3,500 clones, 45% to 70% of them singletons; the top ten hold roughly a fifth. Regarding the study as a whole: T-cell fraction did not differ between immunotypes IM1 and IM2. Different pieces of the same tissue were used for each assay. Only some patients had TCR sequencing, depending on available tissue.

Germline assignment: CDR1 SQVTM and CDR2 ANQGSEA. CDR3 length: 13 residues. V was clipped by 4 bases and J by 2 bases, with 11 bases between them. The J gene is TRBJ1-1, the V gene TRBV29-1; D uncertain. Material: uninvolved lung tissue not adjacent to the tumor. This clonotype originated in a human donor with non-small cell lung cancer. CDR3 loop: CSVGSGINTEAFF. The CDR3 DNA reads TGCAGCGTTGGTTCTGGGATTAACACTGAAGCTTTCTTT.